This TCR beta chain is drawn from a study of OX40 agonist ivuxolimab in advanced cancers. Points on this clone: Its matching antigen is unknown.

General observations from the study: More expanded clones were seen, on average, in CD8+ T cells than in CD4+.

Sequencing was performed with immunoSEQ multiplex PCR; in TCRdb, only in-frame clones are kept and a portion is missing. Found here are tens of thousands of clones, roughly 80% of them singletons; the top ten hold over 2%. The germline V and J ends were trimmed by 3 bases and 4 bases, with 13 bases remaining between them. This CDR3 is built from 15 residues. In germline, CDR1 is LGHNA, CDR2 YNFKEQ. Exclusion of a patient followed from autoimmune disease history or systemic immunosuppression. V and J are TRBV4-2 and TRBJ1-5; D not resolved. The source was CD4+ or CD8+ T cells sorted from blood, collected in a trial of the OX40 agonist ivuxolimab. The source is an adult with an advanced solid tumor such as melanoma, head and neck, liver or kidney cancer. CDR3 nucleotides: TGTGCCAGCAGCCAGTCCCGGGTCGCTAATCAGCCCCAGCATTTT. Its protein is CASSQSRVANQPQHF.